The 12 T cell receptor beta chains below were found in one sample sequenced in a study of T cell repertoires in cytomegalovirus infection. TCRdb redid the calling of the reads with MiXCR, one entry per CDR3 protein. The repertoire holds about 400,000 distinct CDR3 sequences, over 15% seen once, with 8.7% in the top ten. Sequenced: PBMCs. These receptors were obtained from a human donor in good health (CMV status not recorded). Some clones in this sample may be carry-over from other donors' samples.

The chain combines TRBV14 with TRBJ1-4; 8 bases fit TRBD1. The germline V gene encodes CDR1 SGHDN and CDR2 FVKESK. The J segment lost 4 bases and the V segment lost 10 bases, leaving 11 bases of the junction unmatched. There are 15 residues in the CDR3. In nucleotides, the CDR3 is TGTGCCACCTGTAGGACAGGGAATGGTAATGAAAAACTGTTTTTT. Its translation is CATCRTGNGNEKLFF.

The chain couples TRBV20-1 to TRBJ2-7, with TRBD1 matching over 12 bases. This CDR3 is 14 amino acids long. With 6 bases clipped from V and 6 bases from J, the junction kept 9 bases outside the gene matches. Germline V gene lookup returns CDR1 DFQATT and CDR2 SNEGSKA (reference sequence). The CDR3 DNA follows: TGCAGTGCGAACCCCGGGACAGGGGGCTTCGAGCAGTACTTC. It yields the protein CSANPGTGGFEQYF.

This clonotype was detected a few times. The rearrangement uses TRBV19 and TRBJ1-1, with D uncertain. CDR1 and CDR2 from the germline V gene are LNHDA and SQIVND (reference sequence). The CDR3 spans 11 residues. V was shortened by 6 bases and J by 4 bases, with 6 bases between the two germline ends. The CDR3 is CASSQITEAFF. The CDR3, as DNA: TGTGCCAGTAGCCAGATCACTGAAGCTTTCTTT.

This clonotype was observed many times. This rearrangement joins TRBV7-2 to TRBJ2-3, with a possible D match to TRBD1 (5 bases). The CDR3 contains 15 residues. Trimming stripped 4 bases from V and 3 bases from J, with 14 bases between. Germline lookup yields CDR1 SGHTA and CDR2 FQGNSA. The CDR3, as DNA: TGTGCCAGCAGCTCCCGCTTAGGGGTTACAGATACGCAGTATTTT. It yields the protein CASSSRLGVTDTQYF.

The J gene is TRBJ1-1, the V gene TRBV7-2; D call uncertain. The CDR3 consists of 13 residues. Trimming took off 3 bases at V and 2 bases at J, with 7 bases between the two ends. Germline V gives CDR1 SGHTA, CDR2 FQGNSA. In nucleotides, the CDR3 is TGTGCCAGCAGCTTTGTAGAAAACACTGAAGCTTTCTTT. Protein product: CASSFVENTEAFF. The whole variable domain, filled in from reference TRBV7-2 and TRBJ1-1, reads GAGVSQSPSNKVTEKGKDVELRCDPISGHTALYWYRQSLGQGLEFLIYFQGNSAPDKSGLPSDRFSAERTGGSVSTLTIQRTQQEDSAVYLCASSFVENTEAFFGQGTRLTVV.

The chain couples TRBV19 to TRBJ1-2; perhaps TRBD1 as D (6 bases). Trimming pared 6 bases from V and 8 bases from J, leaving 25 bases between. CDR1 is LNHDA, CDR2 SQIVND, per germline (reference sequence). The CDR3 runs to 16 residues. The CDR3 protein is CASRDLVRDTSRGYTF. CDR3 nucleotides: TGTGCCAGTAGGGACCTGGTGAGGGACACCTCCCGCGGCTACACCTTC. Together with reference TRBV19 and TRBJ1-2, the CDR3 gives the full variable domain: DGGITQSPKYLFRKEGQNVTLSCEQNLNHDAMYWYRQDPGQGLRLIYYSQIVNDFQKGDIAEGYSVSREKKESFPLTVTSAQKNPTAFYLCASRDLVRDTSRGYTFGSGTRLTVV.

This clonotype appeared a few times. The V gene is TRBV5-1, the J gene TRBJ2-2, with 12 bases identical to TRBD1. With V trimmed by 1 base and J by 0 bases, 4 bases remained unmatched. There are 18 residues in the CDR3. Germline CDR1 and CDR2: SGHRS and YFSETQ. The CDR3 nucleotides read TGCGCCAGCAGCTTGTTGGGACAGGGGGCATCGAACACCGGGGAGCTGTTTTTT. It specifies CASSLLGQGASNTGELFF.

This clonotype was recorded a few times. The chain joins TRBV19 to TRBJ2-1; 8 bases align to TRBD2. In germline, CDR1 is LNHDA, CDR2 SQIVND (reference sequence). V dropped 3 bases and J dropped 4; count of bases not matched to a gene: 11. This CDR3 has 17 residues. The CDR3 coding sequence is TGTGCCAGTAGTATTCTGCAGACTAGCGTCGGGTACAATGAGCAGTTCTTC. It is translated as CASSILQTSVGYNEQFF. The complete variable domain, with remaining parts taken from reference TRBV19 and TRBJ2-1, reads DGGITQSPKYLFRKEGQNVTLSCEQNLNHDAMYWYRQDPGQGLRLIYYSQIVNDFQKGDIAEGYSVSREKKESFPLTVTSAQKNPTAFYLCASSILQTSVGYNEQFFGPGTRLTVL.

V usage is TRBV19 and J usage is TRBJ1-2; D perhaps matches TRBD1 (5 bases). From germline, CDR1 is LNHDA and CDR2 SQIVND (reference sequence). CDR3 length: 11 residues. Trimming removed 6 bases at V and 8 bases at J, with 10 bases between. The CDR3 here is CASSLRGGYTF. Here the CDR3 DNA reads TGTGCCAGTAGCCTCCGGGGCGGCTACACCTTC.

The chain has TRBV4-2 and TRBJ2-1; TRBD1 or TRBD2 may be the D gene (5 bases each). The germline CDR1 and CDR2 sequences are LGHNA and YNFKEQ. The CDR3 is made up of 15 amino acids. Trimming stripped 4 bases from V and 7 bases from J, with 17 bases between. The CDR3 sequence is CASSPRDEHGNEQFF. DNA of the CDR3: TGTGCCAGCAGCCCCCGGGACGAACATGGAAATGAGCAGTTCTTC.

As DNA, the CDR3 is TGTGCCAGCATCAGGACAGGACCTCCCATATATTTT. Its protein is CASIRTGPPIYF. The chain joins TRBV12-3 or TRBV12-4 to TRBJ1-3; TRBD1 aligns across 7 bases. The J segment lost 11 bases and the V segment lost 7 bases, leaving 8 bases of the junction unmatched. The CDR3 totals 12 residues.

In this sample, this clonotype turned up many times. The chain recombines TRBV7-6 with TRBJ2-7; tentative D call: TRBD2 (5 bases). Germline loops: CDR1 SGHVS, CDR2 FNYEAQ. Deletions cut 5 bases from V and 0 bases from J, with 11 bases between. This CDR3 is 14 amino acids long. CDR3 in amino acids: CASSPTGVSYEQYF. The DNA of the CDR3 is TGTGCCAGCAGCCCTACCGGGGTCTCCTACGAGCAGTACTTC.